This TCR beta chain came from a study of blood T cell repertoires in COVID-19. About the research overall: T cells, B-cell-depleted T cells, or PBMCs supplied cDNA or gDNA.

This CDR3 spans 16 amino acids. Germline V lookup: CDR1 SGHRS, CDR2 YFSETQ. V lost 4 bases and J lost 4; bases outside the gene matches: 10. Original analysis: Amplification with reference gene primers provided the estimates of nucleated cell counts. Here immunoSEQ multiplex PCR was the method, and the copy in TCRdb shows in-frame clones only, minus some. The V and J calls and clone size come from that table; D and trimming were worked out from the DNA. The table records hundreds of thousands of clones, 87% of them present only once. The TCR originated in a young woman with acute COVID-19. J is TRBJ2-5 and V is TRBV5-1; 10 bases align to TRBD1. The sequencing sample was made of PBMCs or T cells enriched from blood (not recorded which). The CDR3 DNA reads TGCGCCAGCAGCACCATCGGACAGGGGGTGTTAGAGACCCAGTACTTC. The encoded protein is CASSTIGQGVLETQYF.